This is a list of T cell receptor beta chains from one sample in a study of blood T cell repertoires in COVID-19. Method: immunoSEQ multiplex PCR; TCRdb's copy keeps in-frame clones and lacks some. This table holds approximately 350,000 clones, about 89% found once. Sequencing was carried out using peripheral blood. The receptors here all came from a middle-aged man with acute or convalescent COVID-19. The CDR3 runs from the conserved cysteine through the conserved F or W. Each record gives: J gene, clone size, V gene, D gene, CDR3 length, CDR3 protein, CDR3 DNA. D genes are given only for firm matches. The listing skips clone size in some rows; elsewhere it reads once, few, many or a size class.

>TRBJ1-4|-|TRBV5-1|-|14
CASSFGGEDEKLFF
TGCGCCAGCAGCTTCGGAGGGGAAGATGAAAAACTGTTTTTT
>TRBJ1-1|-|TRBV27|TRBD1|13
CASREQGLAEAFF
TGTGCCAGCAGGGAACAGGGGCTTGCTGAAGCTTTCTTT
>TRBJ1-1|once|TRBV7-2|TRBD1|15
CASSLFTGENTEAFF
TGTGCCAGCAGCTTATTCACAGGGGAAAACACTGAAGCTTTCTTT
>TRBJ1-4|-|TRBV5-6|-|16
CASSLRGSLLGEKLFF
TGTGCCAGCAGCCTCCGGGGGTCACTATTGGGTGAAAAACTGTTTTTT
>TRBJ1-5|once|TRBV6-5|-|15
CASSYSRGSTQPQHF
TGTGCCAGCAGTTACTCGAGAGGGAGCACTCAGCCCCAGCATTTT
>TRBJ1-2|-|TRBV9|-|15
CASSVSQGFVYGYTF
TGTGCCAGCAGCGTGTCACAGGGTTTTGTTTATGGCTACACCTTC
>TRBJ1-3|-|TRBV4-1|-|15
CASSQPRATGNTIYF
TGCGCCAGCAGCCAACCCAGGGCAACTGGAAACACCATATATTTT
>TRBJ2-2|once|TRBV5-1|TRBD1|15
CASSDQTGSTGELFF
TGCGCCAGCAGCGATCAGACAGGGAGCACCGGGGAGCTGTTTTTT
>TRBJ1-5|-|TRBV2|-|16
CASTANTDRINQPQHF
TGTGCCAGCACCGCTAACACCGACAGAATCAATCAGCCCCAGCATTTT
>TRBJ2-7|-|TRBV28|TRBD2|16
CASSIGTSGSSYEQYF
TGTGCCAGCAGTATAGGGACTAGCGGGAGCTCCTACGAGCAGTACTTC
>TRBJ2-2|-|TRBV7-3|TRBD1|13
CATRTGGTGELFF
TGTGCCACTCGGACAGGTGGCACCGGGGAGCTGTTTTTT
>TRBJ1-2|-|TRBV5-4|-|11
CASSSTLGYTF
TGTGCCAGCAGCTCGACACTTGGCTACACCTTC
>TRBJ2-3|-|TRBV28|TRBD1|15
CASRPGTGGSDTQYF
TGTGCCAGCAGACCAGGGACAGGGGGATCAGATACGCAGTATTTT
>TRBJ1-2|-|TRBV5-4|-|14
CASSLDNPNYGYTF
TGTGCCAGCAGCTTGGACAATCCTAACTATGGCTACACCTTC
>TRBJ2-3|-|TRBV30|TRBD2|20
CAWMRGLAGMAARSTDTQYF
TGTGCCTGGATGAGGGGGTTAGCGGGGATGGCGGCGCGTAGCACAGATACGCAGTATTTT
>TRBJ2-7|-|TRBV4-1|TRBD1|16
CASSPFPGQGGYEQYF
TGCGCCAGCAGCCCTTTTCCGGGACAGGGAGGCTACGAGCAGTACTTC
>TRBJ1-1|-|TRBV5-1|-|13
CASNPGANTEAFF
TGCGCCAGTAATCCCGGAGCGAACACTGAAGCTTTCTTT
>TRBJ2-7|-|TRBV6-5|-|11
CASISVYEQYF
TGTGCCAGCATAAGCGTCTACGAGCAGTACTTC
>TRBJ1-1|-|TRBV19|-|15
CASSIQRNRVTEAFF
TGTGCCAGTAGTATACAACGAAACAGGGTCACTGAAGCTTTCTTT
>TRBJ2-1|-|TRBV9|TRBD2|13
CASSSLAENEQFF
TGTGCCAGCAGCTCACTAGCGGAAAATGAGCAGTTCTTC
>TRBJ1-2|-|TRBV7-9|TRBD1|16
CASSYTDRGGWYGYTF
TGTGCCAGCAGCTACACCGACAGGGGGGGTTGGTATGGCTACACCTTC
>TRBJ1-3|-|TRBV25-1|-|16
CASSSPGHLSGNTIYF
TGTGCCAGCAGTTCACCGGGACACCTCTCTGGAAACACCATATATTTT
>TRBJ2-7|-|TRBV27|TRBD1|15
CASSPYGQGSYEQYF
TGTGCCAGCAGTCCGTACGGACAGGGCAGCTACGAGCAGTACTTC